This entry lists 12 T cell receptor beta chains sequenced from one sample in a study of blood T cell repertoires in COVID-19. Assay: immunoSEQ multiplex PCR; the TCRdb copy retains only in-frame clones and omits some. This sample has about 180,000 clones, with approximately 85% found just once. Sequencing input: peripheral blood. These receptors came from a human donor with active or convalescent COVID-19. The donor label of this sample is uncertain.

V and J are TRBV5-1 and TRBJ2-4; 7 bases line up with TRBD2. The CDR3 is 14 amino acids. J lost 4 bases, V lost 4 bases, and 5 bases had no gene match. Germline values: CDR1 SGHRS, CDR2 YFSETQ. In DNA form, the CDR3 reads TGCGCCAGCAGCGGGGGACTACCGAAAAACATTCAGTACTTC. Its protein is CASSGGLPKNIQYF.

The chain combines TRBV27 with TRBJ2-7; 7 positions agree with TRBD1. Per germline, CDR1 MNHEY and CDR2 SMNVEV (reference sequence). V dropped 6 bases and J dropped 2; count of bases not matched to a gene: 16. The CDR3 runs 17 residues. Here the CDR3 reads CASSPNDRARGPYEQYF. The DNA of the CDR3 is TGTGCCAGCAGCCCGAACGACAGGGCCCGTGGCCCCTACGAGCAGTACTTC.

The chain links TRBV12-3 or TRBV12-4 to TRBJ1-2; D is perhaps TRBD1 (6 bases). V lost 6 bases and J lost 6, with 14 bases in between. The CDR3 contains 13 residues. The CDR3 region is CASRLKGDHGYTF. The CDR3 bases are TGTGCCAGCAGATTAAAGGGGGATCATGGCTACACCTTC.

The rearrangement joins TRBV5-1 to TRBJ2-3, with D maybe TRBD1 (6 bases). V dropped 4 bases and J dropped 6 bases, with 18 bases sitting between them. The germline V gene has CDR1 SGHRS and CDR2 YFSETQ. The length of the CDR3 is 15 residues. The CDR3 DNA sequence: TGCGCCAGCAGCGAGGGGGTCCTTTCGTCCGATACGCAGTATTTT. Translating gives CASSEGVLSSDTQYF.

This rearrangement joins TRBV5-4 to TRBJ1-3, with D possibly TRBD1 on 5 matching bases. CDR1 SGHNT and CDR2 YYREEE come from the germline V gene (reference sequence). The CDR3 is made up of 15 amino acids. V was shortened by 0 bases and J by 2 bases, with 9 bases between the two germline ends. Here the CDR3 reads CASSLEGAPGNTIYF. DNA for the CDR3: TGTGCCAGCAGCTTGGAAGGGGCGCCTGGAAACACCATATATTTT.

This clone was observed once. This sequence joins TRBV27 and TRBJ1-5; D possibly corresponds to TRBD1 (6 bases). The V end was cut by 5 bases, the J end by 4 bases, with 18 bases between. The CDR3 has 16 amino acids. Germline V gene sequence: CDR1 MNHEY, CDR2 SMNVEV (reference sequence). The CDR3 protein is CASSLEGGAYNQPQHF. In nucleotides, the CDR3 is TGTGCCAGCAGTCTCGAGGGGGGGGCGTATAATCAGCCCCAGCATTTT.

This chain uses TRBV2 with TRBJ2-3; the match to TRBD1 covers 7 bases. Germline CDR1 is SNHLY and CDR2 is FYNNEI. Trimming took 6 bases from V and 6 from J; bases not matched to a gene: 9. The CDR3 is 14 amino acids. The CDR3 spells CASRQGRTTDTQYF. The CDR3 DNA follows: TGTGCCAGCAGACAGGGGCGTACAACGGATACGCAGTATTTT.

The CDR3 nucleotides are TGTGCCAGCAGCCAGACCCAGGGAAAACTGTTTTTT. Protein sequence: CASSQTQGKLFF. The V and J genes are TRBV3-1 (or the pseudogene TRBV3-2) and TRBJ1-4; perhaps TRBD1 as D (5 bases). This CDR3 region has 12 residues. CDR1 is LGHDT, CDR2 YNNKEL, per germline (reference sequence). The ends were cut back, 3 bases at V and 10 bases at J, with 9 bases in the middle.

The rearrangement links TRBV5-1 to TRBJ2-7, with 8 bases identical to TRBD2. CDR3 length: 13 residues. Per germline, CDR1 SGHRS and CDR2 YFSETQ. The junction had 5 bases not matched to a gene; V was cut back by 4 bases and J by 5 bases. The CDR3 reads CASSGTSIHEQYF. Written as DNA, the CDR3 is TGCGCCAGCAGCGGGACTAGTATCCACGAGCAGTACTTC.

The chain employs TRBV3-1 (or the pseudogene TRBV3-2) and TRBJ2-4, with D tentatively TRBD1 (6 bases). Trimming pared 2 bases from V and 0 bases from J, leaving 23 bases between. In germline, CDR1 is LGHDT, CDR2 YNNKEL (reference sequence). This CDR3 is built from 20 residues. The CDR3 DNA sequence: TGTGCCAGCAGCCAAATCCCGGGGCAGGGGCGTTTCCTAGCCAAAAACATTCAGTACTTC. Translated: CASSQIPGQGRFLAKNIQYF.

The chain employs TRBV2 and TRBJ2-3; possibly TRBD2 for D (6 bases). This CDR3 has 13 residues. Germline-derived CDR1 and CDR2 are SNHLY and FYNNEI. V lost 7 bases and J lost 4, with 12 bases in between. The CDR3 region is CASIGRGADTQYF. CDR3 DNA sequence: TGTGCCAGCATCGGGAGAGGAGCAGATACGCAGTATTTT.

The V and J genes are TRBV5-1 and TRBJ2-2, with 8 bases lining up with TRBD1. This CDR3 is 14 amino acids long. Germline CDR1 is SGHRS and CDR2 is YFSETQ. After removal of 4 bases from V and 7 bases from J, the junction contained 6 bases not matched to a gene. CDR3 coding DNA: TGCGCCAGCAGCCCTACAGGGGGAAGCGGGGAGCTGTTTTTT. Protein sequence: CASSPTGGSGELFF.